Included here is one T cell receptor (beta chain) sequence, with context. Its antigen remains unidentified. These data come from a study of blood T cells in healthy people across ages. For the second PCR, which ran for about 6 to 11 cycles, a sample-barcoded 5' primer and a J-beta primer mix were used. Each cDNA was tagged by a template-switch adaptor containing 12 random nucleotides. Via MiXCR, TCRdb re-called the 5' RACE reads, giving one row per CDR3 protein. The data contain about 1.5 million distinct CDR3 sequences, approximately 43% of them singletons. Overall study results and limits: Unsorted PBMCs prevented conclusive naive versus antigen-experienced comparison. Greater diversity and more naive CD4+ cells were seen in long-lived donors than in aged donors. Investigators treated diversity estimates from one million T cells as underestimates.

The CDR3 runs 16 residues. Germline CDR1 is MNHEY and CDR2 is SMNVEV (reference sequence). The junction had 9 bases not matched to a gene; V was cut back by 6 bases and J by 7 bases. The sequenced sample was blood. The V and J genes are TRBV27 and TRBJ2-1, with TRBD2 matching 13 bases. This sequence was found in a woman aged 18-30 years in good health. The chain's CDR3 is CASRGTSGASWNEQFF. CDR3 DNA sequence: TGTGCCAGCAGAGGGACTAGCGGGGCGAGTTGGAATGAGCAGTTCTTC.